This TCR beta chain is drawn from a study of T cell responses to AZD1222 COVID-19 vaccine. Study-wide findings and caveats: AZD1222 recipients seropositive at baseline numbered only five to seven. Clonal diversity may have been underestimated in mostly white British donors. Nearly half of spike-specific TCRs reportedly target variant regions that are unmutated in the B.1.351 and B.1.1.7 variants.

Worth noting for this clone: Its specificity is unknown.

This CDR3 is 16 amino acids long. Germline CDR1 and CDR2: SGHAT and FQNNGV. Trimming took 5 bases from V and 7 from J; bases not matched to a gene: 10. Sequencing used immunoSEQ multiplex PCR; TCRdb keeps in-frame clones, though not all of them. The sample includes roughly 70,000 clones, around 90% of them seen just once. This material consisted of peripheral blood, taken 28 days after the second dose of the MenACWY control vaccine. The chain employs TRBV11-2 and TRBJ2-1; 11 bases fit TRBD2. This sequence was found in an adult who received the MenACWY meningococcal vaccine as a control. CDR3 DNA sequence: TGTGCCAGCAGCATCCGGACTAGCGGGCCTTCGAATGAGCAGTTCTTC. This sequence encodes CASSIRTSGPSNEQFF.